The clone carrying this T cell receptor (beta chain) was seen ten or more times. The data originate from a study of CD8 T cells in ankylosing spondylitis. TCRdb reanalysed the 5' RACE reads using MiXCR and keeps one entry per CDR3 protein. The profile shows under 300,000 distinct CDR3 sequences, approximately 11% of them singletons. This CDR3 comprises 16 residues. CDR1 is SGHRS and CDR2 is YFSETQ in the germline V gene. Trimming pared 2 bases from V and 4 bases from J, leaving 18 bases between. The sample comprised blood, either unsorted or a sorted T cell fraction (not recorded which). This clonotype was sampled from a male donor with ankylosing spondylitis or in good health (not recorded which). V gene TRBV5-1 combines with J gene TRBJ1-1; D might be TRBD1 (6 bases). The CDR3 DNA reads TGCGCCAGCAGCTTATCCGCAGGGGACGGGGTCACTGAAGCTTTCTTT. This encodes CASSLSAGDGVTEAFF.